This TCR beta chain originates from a study of blood T cell repertoires in COVID-19. At the level of the study: Some COVID-19 samples were acute and others convalescent; all came from the United States, Italy and Spain. The cDNA or gDNA used as material had been derived from T cells, B-cell-depleted T cells, or PBMCs.

Germline CDR1 and CDR2: SQVTM and ANQGSEA. Trimming took 6 bases from V and 3 from J; bases not matched to a gene: 3. The CDR3 spans 14 residues. The data were produced by immunoSEQ multiplex PCR, yet TCRdb's version contains in-frame clones alone and is incomplete. The table lists fewer than 300,000 clones, about 85% of them singletons. The source is a human donor with COVID-19, enrolled during active disease. The donor label of this sample is uncertain. Sequenced input: peripheral blood. The rearrangement links TRBV29-1 to TRBJ2-1; 12 bases agree with TRBD1. CDR3 in amino acids: CSVGTGGFYNEQFF. Here the CDR3 DNA reads TGCAGCGTGGGGACAGGGGGCTTCTACAATGAGCAGTTCTTC.